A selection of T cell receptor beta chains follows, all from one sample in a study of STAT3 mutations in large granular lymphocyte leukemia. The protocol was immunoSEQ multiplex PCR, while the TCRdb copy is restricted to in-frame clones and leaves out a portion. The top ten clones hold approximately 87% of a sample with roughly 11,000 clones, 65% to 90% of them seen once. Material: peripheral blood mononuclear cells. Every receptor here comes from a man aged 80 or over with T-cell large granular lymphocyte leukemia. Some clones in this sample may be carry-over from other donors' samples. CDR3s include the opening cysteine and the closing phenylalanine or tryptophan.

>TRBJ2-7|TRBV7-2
CASRLGGNSYEQYF
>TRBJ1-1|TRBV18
CASSPPEGFSTEAFF
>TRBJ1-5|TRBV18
CASSPRGLWSNQPQHF
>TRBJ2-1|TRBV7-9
CASSLEVRLAGNNEQFF
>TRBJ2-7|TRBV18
CASSLQTGSSYEQYF
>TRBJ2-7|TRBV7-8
CASSGAGGLDEQYF
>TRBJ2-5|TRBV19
CASSIARLGQETQYF
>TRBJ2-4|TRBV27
CASSFLGPLGTENIQYF
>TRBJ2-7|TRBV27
CASSFGRVPRHEQYF
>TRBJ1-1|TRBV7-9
CASSPPPGNTEAFF
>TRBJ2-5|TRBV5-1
CASSLEDREQETQYF
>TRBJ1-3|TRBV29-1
CSGVRGNTIYF
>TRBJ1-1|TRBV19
CASRKQGQNTEAFF
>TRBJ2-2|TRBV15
CATSRGRQGTGELFF
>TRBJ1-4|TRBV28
CASSQTGVNEKLFF
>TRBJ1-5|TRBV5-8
CASSSDRISGFGQPQHF
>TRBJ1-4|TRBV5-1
CASSLRGTTNEKLFF